The 2 T cell receptor beta chains in this list originate from one sample, sequenced in a study of T cell responses to AZD1222 COVID-19 vaccine (dated by TCRdb to the early 2020s). The time point label on this specimen signifies: about 28 days (+/-7) after the second vaccine dose. Library preparation was by the immunoSEQ multiplex PCR assay. TCRdb holds this immuneACCESS table with in-frame rearrangements only. Some clones are missing; in checked studies, unresolved V genes explain under half, and the rest has no known cause. This sample comprises approximately 67,000 clones, roughly nine tenths of them detected only once. Clones ranked in the top ten supply about 28% of the sample. This material consisted of peripheral blood, taken 28 days after the second AZD1222 dose. The receptors come from an adult who received the AZD1222 COVID-19 vaccine.

This clone was recorded a few times. V usage is TRBV27 and J usage is TRBJ2-7, with no clear D. The germline V and J ends were trimmed by 2 bases and 3 bases, with 14 bases remaining between them. Germline-derived CDR1 and CDR2 are MNHEY and SMNVEV (reference sequence). CDR3 size: 15 residues. This CDR3 is CASSLTGHPGYEQYF. In DNA, the CDR3 is TGTGCCAGCAGTTTAACTGGCCACCCGGGCTACGAGCAGTACTTC.

The V and J genes are TRBV19 and TRBJ1-4; tentative D call: TRBD1 (5 bases). The V end was cut by 5 bases, the J end by 11 bases, with 15 bases between. Germline V gene data show CDR1 as LNHDA and CDR2 as SQIVND (reference sequence). This CDR3 has 13 residues. The CDR3 sequence is CASSWQGGGKLFF. The CDR3 bases are TGTGCCAGTAGTTGGCAGGGAGGTGGGAAACTGTTTTTT.